The rows below give T cell receptor beta chains drawn from one sample of a study of T cell changes during pregnancy in multiple sclerosis. Here immunoSEQ multiplex PCR was the method, and the copy in TCRdb shows in-frame clones only, minus some. The sample lists fewer than 50,000 clones, over 80% occurring once. The input for sequencing was CD8+ T cells from peripheral blood mononuclear cells, taken after pregnancy. Receptors originate from a female donor with multiple sclerosis, enrolled in a pregnancy study. Each CDR3 is given with its conserved first and last residue. A D gene is named only where the DNA matches it firmly. Part of the rows lack a size; the others show once, few, many or a class for expanded clones.

clone size	V gene	D gene	J gene	CDR3 protein	CDR3 DNA
NA	TRBV2	NA	TRBJ2-7	CASSEAGAAYEQYF	TGTGCCAGCAGTGAAGCAGGGGCGGCCTACGAGCAGTACTTC
NA	TRBV5-1	TRBD1	TRBJ1-1	CASSHGQGSTEAFF	TGCGCCAGCAGCCACGGACAGGGGAGCACTGAAGCTTTCTTT
NA	TRBV29-1	NA	TRBJ2-1	CSVVRRDNYNEQFF	TGCAGCGTTGTTCGCCGGGACAACTACAATGAGCAGTTCTTC
once	TRBV29-1	TRBD2	TRBJ2-1	CSVEDPPGLENYNEQFF	TGCAGCGTTGAAGATCCACCGGGACTAGAGAACTACAATGAGCAGTTCTTC
once	TRBV2	NA	TRBJ2-3	CASRAYTDTQYF	TGTGCCAGCCGCGCGTACACAGATACGCAGTATTTT
NA	TRBV7-9	NA	TRBJ1-1	CANGTGVNTEAFF	TGTGCCAACGGAACAGGAGTGAACACTGAAGCTTTCTTT
once	TRBV19	TRBD1	TRBJ1-3	CASSSGTGLYTIYF	TGTGCCAGTAGCTCCGGGACAGGGTTGTACACCATATATTTT
NA	TRBV5-1	TRBD1	TRBJ1-2	CASSLDQGDYGYTF	TGCGCCAGCAGCTTGGACCAGGGGGACTATGGCTACACCTTC
once	TRBV9	NA	TRBJ2-3	CASSVMGASPLKDTQYF	TGTGCCAGCAGCGTAATGGGGGCCTCGCCCTTGAAAGATACGCAGTATTTT
NA	TRBV9	NA	TRBJ1-5	CASSVDEASNQPQHF	TGTGCCAGCAGCGTAGACGAAGCTAGCAATCAGCCCCAGCATTTT
NA	TRBV10-1	NA	TRBJ2-1	CASASATGGENNEQFF	TGCGCCAGCGCATCGGCGACCGGGGGAGAAAACAATGAGCAGTTCTTC
NA	TRBV6-5	NA	TRBJ1-2	CASSPGLYGYTF	TGTGCCAGCAGTCCCGGACTTTATGGCTACACCTTC
NA	TRBV5-4	TRBD1	TRBJ1-2	CASSTAGTVFYGYTF	TGTGCCAGCAGCACAGCCGGGACAGTCTTCTATGGCTACACCTTC
once	TRBV5-4	TRBD1	TRBJ2-3	CASSTGGDTQYF	TGTGCCAGCAGCACAGGGGGAGATACGCAGTATTTT
NA	TRBV9	TRBD1	TRBJ1-3	CASSADRGNTIYF	TGTGCCAGCAGCGCGGACAGGGGAAACACCATATATTTT
NA	TRBV27	NA	TRBJ1-2	CASSLSRQLPNYGYTF	TGTGCCAGCAGTTTATCGAGACAGCTTCCTAACTATGGCTACACCTTC
NA	TRBV18	TRBD1	TRBJ1-2	CASSWTGEISPTLDYGYTF	TGTGCCAGCTCATGGACAGGGGAAATATCACCCACCCTTGACTATGGCTACACCTTC
NA	TRBV2	TRBD2	TRBJ2-3	CASSWTSGADTQYF	TGTGCCAGCAGTTGGACTAGCGGGGCGGATACGCAGTATTTT
NA	TRBV7-8	NA	TRBJ2-7	CASHNYDSLFPGSHYEQYF	TGTGCCAGTCACAATTATGACAGTCTCTTTCCCGGATCCCATTACGAGCAGTACTTC
NA	TRBV6-5	NA	TRBJ1-5	CASSSYSDSNQPQHF	TGTGCCAGCAGTTCCTACAGTGATAGCAATCAGCCCCAGCATTTT
NA	TRBV11-2	NA	TRBJ1-2	CASSSYPAGPQVSTF	TGTGCCAGCAGCTCTTACCCCGCGGGACCCCAAGTAAGCACCTTC
NA	TRBV6-1	TRBD2	TRBJ2-2	CASSEGVPGGGVTGELFF	TGTGCCAGCAGTGAAGGTGTGCCCGGCGGGGGGGTCACCGGGGAGCTGTTTTTT
NA	TRBV29-1	TRBD1	TRBJ2-7	CSVETTTGAEQYF	TGCAGCGTCGAAACTACGACAGGGGCCGAGCAGTACTTC
NA	TRBV9	NA	TRBJ2-1	CASSSPLQGSYNEQFF	TGTGCCAGCAGCTCCCCCCTCCAGGGCTCCTACAATGAGCAGTTCTTC
NA	TRBV11-3	TRBD1	TRBJ2-1	CASSFDWTGAQNEQFF	TGTGCCAGCAGCTTCGACTGGACAGGGGCCCAGAATGAGCAGTTCTTC
NA	TRBV11-2	TRBD2	TRBJ2-7	CASSRGLAGDQSSYEQYF	TGTGCCAGCAGCCGAGGACTAGCGGGGGACCAAAGCTCCTACGAGCAGTACTTC
NA	TRBV14	NA	TRBJ2-1	CASSQDTYNEQFF	TGTGCCAGCAGCCAAGACACCTACAATGAGCAGTTCTTC
NA	TRBV4-2	NA	TRBJ2-1	CASRAASSYNEQFF	TGTGCCAGCAGAGCGGCGAGCTCCTACAATGAGCAGTTCTTC
NA	TRBV2	NA	TRBJ2-2	CASTATSPGELFF	TGTGCCAGCACCGCGACTAGTCCCGGGGAGCTGTTTTTT
NA	TRBV5-8	NA	TRBJ2-1	CASSLGPEGWEQFF	TGTGCCAGCAGCTTGGGCCCCGAGGGTTGGGAGCAGTTCTTC
NA	TRBV6-5	TRBD1	TRBJ2-1	CASSTDRVYNEQFF	TGTGCCAGCAGTACGGACAGGGTTTACAATGAGCAGTTCTTC
NA	TRBV19	NA	TRBJ1-1	CASSIWDTEDQEAFF	TGTGCCAGTAGTATTTGGGACACGGAAGACCAAGAAGCTTTCTTT
NA	TRBV6-6	TRBD2	TRBJ2-7	CASREGLVHEQYF	TGTGCCAGCAGGGAAGGACTAGTTCACGAGCAGTACTTC
NA	TRBV10-1	NA	TRBJ1-1	CASSDGREAFF	TGCGCCAGCAGTGACGGCAGGGAAGCTTTCTTT
NA	TRBV6-4	TRBD2	TRBJ2-3	CASSDSSGGTDTQYF	TGTGCCAGCAGTGACTCTAGCGGGGGCACAGATACGCAGTATTTT
NA	TRBV19	NA	TRBJ1-1	CASSSSGEAFF	TGTGCCAGTAGTAGCAGCGGCGAAGCTTTCTTT
NA	TRBV28	NA	TRBJ2-7	CASQSGKGYEQYF	TGTGCCAGCCAATCCGGGAAAGGCTACGAGCAGTACTTC
NA	TRBV10-3	TRBD1	TRBJ2-1	CAISEKQGAGGEQFF	TGTGCCATCAGTGAGAAGCAGGGGGCCGGGGGTGAGCAGTTCTTC
NA	TRBV27	TRBD2	TRBJ2-5	CASSLSSGGAETQYF	TGTGCCAGCAGTTTATCTAGCGGGGGGGCGGAGACCCAGTACTTC